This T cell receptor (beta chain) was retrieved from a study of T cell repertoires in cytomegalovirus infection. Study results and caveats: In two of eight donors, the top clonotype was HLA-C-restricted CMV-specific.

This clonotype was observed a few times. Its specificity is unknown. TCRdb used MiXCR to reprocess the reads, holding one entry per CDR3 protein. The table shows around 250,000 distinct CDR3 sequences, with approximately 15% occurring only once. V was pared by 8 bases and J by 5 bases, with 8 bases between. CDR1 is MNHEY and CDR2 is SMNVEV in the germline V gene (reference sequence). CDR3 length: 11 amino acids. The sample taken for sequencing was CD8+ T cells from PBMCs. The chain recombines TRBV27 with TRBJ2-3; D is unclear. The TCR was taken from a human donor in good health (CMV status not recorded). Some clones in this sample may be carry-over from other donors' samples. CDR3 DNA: TGTGCCAGCGGAATTTTAGATACGCAGTATTTT. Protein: CASGILDTQYF.